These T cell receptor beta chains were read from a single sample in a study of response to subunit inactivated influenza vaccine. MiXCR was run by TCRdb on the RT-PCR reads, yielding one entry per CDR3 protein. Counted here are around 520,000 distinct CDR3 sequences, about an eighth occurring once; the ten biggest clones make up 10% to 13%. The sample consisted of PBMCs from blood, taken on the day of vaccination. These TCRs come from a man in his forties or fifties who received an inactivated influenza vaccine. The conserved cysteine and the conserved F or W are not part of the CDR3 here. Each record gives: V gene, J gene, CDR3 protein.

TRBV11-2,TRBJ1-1,ASSLVLAGSASSNTEAF
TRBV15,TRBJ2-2,ATSREITSGSTGELF
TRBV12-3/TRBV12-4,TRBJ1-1,ASSPGTGAGTEAF
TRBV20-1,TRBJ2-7,SASSGRVLYEQY
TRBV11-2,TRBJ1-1,ASSLEGVGTEAF
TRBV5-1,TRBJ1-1,ASSSMGQQNTEAF
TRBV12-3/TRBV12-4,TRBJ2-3,ASSTGVHDTQY
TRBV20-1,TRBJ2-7,SAPGEASSYEQY
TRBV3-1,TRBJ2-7,ASSQNPVSYEQY
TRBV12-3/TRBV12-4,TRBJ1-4,ASSQSGEKLF
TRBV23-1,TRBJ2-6,ASSQGDRFGGANVLT
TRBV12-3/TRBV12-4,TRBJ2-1,ASRVLAGGFNEQF
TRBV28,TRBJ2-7,ATLRRSEQY
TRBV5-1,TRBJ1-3,ASSLTYLSGNTIY
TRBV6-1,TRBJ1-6,ASRSQNRGTVNSPLH
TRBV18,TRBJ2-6,ASSPPYSGANVLT
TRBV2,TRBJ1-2,ASSEVRTNYGYT
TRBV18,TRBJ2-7,ASSPNFDSYEQY
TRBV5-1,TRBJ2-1,ASSLGTGGYTLYSEQF
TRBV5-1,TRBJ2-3,ASSLLKLAGPDTQY
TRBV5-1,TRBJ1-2,ASRDRSGNYGYT